A single sample gave rise to the 3 T cell receptor beta chains below, sequenced in a study of blood T cell repertoires in COVID-19. Here immunoSEQ multiplex PCR was the method, and the copy in TCRdb shows in-frame clones only, minus some. The sample records approximately 200,000 clones, roughly 85% being singletons. Sequencing was done on a sample of PBMCs or T cells enriched from blood (not recorded which). The source is a man aged 35-49 years who had recovered from COVID-19.

This chain connects TRBV28 to TRBJ1-1; the match to TRBD1 covers 8 bases. Trimming cost V 6 bases and J 2 bases; bases outside gene matches: 8. This CDR3 comprises 15 residues. CDR1 MDHEN and CDR2 SYDVKM come from the germline V gene. The CDR3 loop reads CASSKIQGVNTEAFF. The DNA for the CDR3 is TGTGCCAGCAGCAAAATACAGGGGGTCAACACTGAAGCTTTCTTT.

This chain links TRBV5-3 with TRBJ2-7; TRBD2 matches 7 bases. TRBV5-3 is given ORF status, its function remaining uncertain. With 1 base clipped from V and 0 bases from J, the junction kept 4 bases outside the gene matches. This CDR3 has 15 amino acids. Here the CDR3 DNA reads TGTGCCAGAAGCTTGCCTAGCGGTACCTCCTACGAGCAGTACTTC. It encodes CARSLPSGTSYEQYF.

This chain connects TRBV9 to TRBJ2-5; TRBD1 agrees at 9 bases. The germline gives CDR1 SGDLS, CDR2 YYNGEE. This CDR3 has 15 residues. Losses at the gene ends were 0 bases for V and 5 bases for J; bases not matched to a gene: 5. CDR3 in amino acids: CASSVAQGAGETQYF. The CDR3 DNA is TGTGCCAGCAGCGTAGCACAGGGGGCGGGGGAGACCCAGTACTTC.